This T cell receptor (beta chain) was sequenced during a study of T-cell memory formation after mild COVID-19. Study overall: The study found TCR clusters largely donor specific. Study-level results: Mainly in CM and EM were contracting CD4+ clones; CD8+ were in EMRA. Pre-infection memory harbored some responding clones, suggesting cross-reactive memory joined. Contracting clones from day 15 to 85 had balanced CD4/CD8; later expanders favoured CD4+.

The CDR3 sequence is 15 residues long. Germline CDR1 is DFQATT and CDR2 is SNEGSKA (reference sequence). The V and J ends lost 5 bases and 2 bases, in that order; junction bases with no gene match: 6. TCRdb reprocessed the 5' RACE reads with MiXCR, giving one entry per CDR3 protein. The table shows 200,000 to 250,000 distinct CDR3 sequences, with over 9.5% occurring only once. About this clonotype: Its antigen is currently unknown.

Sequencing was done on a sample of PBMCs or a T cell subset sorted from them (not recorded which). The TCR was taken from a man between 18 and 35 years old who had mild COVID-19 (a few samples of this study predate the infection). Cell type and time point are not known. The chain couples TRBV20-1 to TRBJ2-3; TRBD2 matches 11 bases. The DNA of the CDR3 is TGCAGTGCTCCGCTAGCGGGGGGACTCACAGATACGCAGTATTTT. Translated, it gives CSAPLAGGLTDTQYF.